The source of this T cell receptor (beta chain) is a study of T cell repertoires in ileal Crohn's disease. Looking at the study overall: All patients had surgery for stricturing (about 60%) or penetrating (around 39%) disease. Broader study findings: All patients with clonality above 26.8% had endoscopic recurrence.

CDR1 and CDR2 from the germline V gene are LGHNA and YSLEER. The length of the CDR3 is 15 residues. V lost 0 bases and J lost 5, with 13 bases in between. Sequenced by immunoSEQ multiplex PCR; TCRdb stores in-frame clones only, minus some. The sample lists 15,000 or so clones; about 90% were seen once. Points on this clone: Its target is not known.

This TCR was sampled from an adult with Crohn's disease. The V call is TRBV4-3, the J call TRBJ2-5; D perhaps matches TRBD2 (5 bases). Sequenced: ileal tissue. DNA for the CDR3: TGCGCCAGCAGCCAAGATGGCTTGAGGAGGGAGACCCAGTACTTC. Residues: CASSQDGLRRETQYF.